The text below deals with one TCR beta chain. As a fraction of the sample, this clonotype is medium-sized (0.01 to 0.1%). Its specific antigen is unknown. Base qualities are not recorded, but no much larger clone differs from it by a single base. These data are taken from a study of T cells generated in artificial thymic organoids (dated by TCRdb to about 2017). Background on the whole study: In some experiments, thymic T cells were further FACS-purified to deplete CD4 immature single positive or double positive precursors. The TCR alpha and beta CDR3 repertoires of CD8 single positive T cells derived from in vitro artificial thymic organoids were compared with those of thymic and peripheral blood naive CD8 T cells. The repertoire sequencing data shown were described as representative of three independent experiments. The investigation overall reported the following: CD8 single positive T cells derived from organoids showed physiological TCR clonotype diversity comparable to the diversity seen in thymic and blood naive CD8 T cells.

Separate semi-nested PCR amplifications were run for the TCRalpha and TCRbeta libraries, using Advantage 2 and reverse primers located in the TRAC or TRBC constant regions. First-strand cDNA synthesis used between about 3.5 and 500 ng of total RNA. TCR cDNA libraries were generated by 5'-RACE using the SMARTer PCR cDNA Synthesis kit, with a poly-dT primer employed for first-strand synthesis. Sample-specific 5-nucleotide barcodes were carried by the semi-nested constant-region reverse primers, and the resulting products were cleaned using the Zymo DNA Clean and Concentrator-5 kit. Up to ten barcoded samples were pooled, ligated to Illumina adaptors and sequenced on an Illumina MiSeq as 2 x 150 bp paired-end reads. The study's processing was this. Demultiplexed reads were aligned using BLAT against a custom library containing all human TRAV, TRAJ, TRBV, TRBD and TRBJ combinations from IMGT. The best BLAT hits were picked using pslCDnaFilter (-maxAligns=1, -ignoreIntrons), and custom Perl scripts were used to calculate clonotype frequencies. The public reads were run again by TCRdb, first through fastp at Q25 and then through MiXCR, and only productive beta chains were kept. For every CDR3 protein sequence, its rows merge into one entry that carries the most common genes and DNA. These V and J calls are TCRdb output, not the study's own analysis. For this sample there are thousands of distinct CDR3 sequences; around 17% appear just once. The top ten hold approximately 1.5% of the sample.

CDR1 and CDR2, per the germline V gene, are ENHRY and SYGVKD. The V end loses 10 bases and the J end loses 0 bases, and a stretch of 11 bases separates them. Counted from cysteine to phenylalanine, this CDR3 has 13 amino acids. The sequence is cut down to CDR3 DNA, 39 bases in frame from base 1. Enrichment of primary CD8+ T cells was done with magnetic beads from the Miltenyi CD8+ T cell Isolation Kit. Organoid and thymic CD3+TCRalphabeta+CD8 single positive T cells were FACS sorted before RNA extraction. For each sample, total RNA was purified from 40,000 to 200,000 sorted cells using the RNeasy Micro kit, and RNA quality was checked on an Agilent RNA 6000 Nano chip. To release thymocytes, thymic fragments were dissected, broken up by pipetting and passed through a 70 um strainer.

The sequenced sample was naive CD8+ T cells from the thymus. Taken with the paper, the label for cell subset or site translates to: CD3+TCRalphabeta+CD8SP T cells; for blood, CD45RO-CCR7+ naive CD8+ T cells. This clonotype was sampled from a human donor who gave cord blood stem cells for thymic organoid culture, a cardiac surgery patient who gave postnatal thymus, or a blood donor (not recorded which). The chain employs TRBV10-3 and TRBJ2-3, with the D segment possibly TRBD1 or TRBD2, each aligning over 5 bases. This receptor carries the CDR3 CAKGRTSTDTQYF. In nucleotide form, the sequence is TGTGCCAAGGGACGAACTAGCACAGATACGCAGTATTTT.